The 27 T cell receptor beta chains below were found in one sample sequenced in a study of CD8 T cells in Susac syndrome. The RNA, 0.5 to 1 ug, was put through reverse transcription using random hexamers. TCRdb processed the immunoSEQ multiplex PCR reads anew with MiXCR; each CDR3 protein has one entry. The table has 45,000 to 60,000 distinct CDR3 sequences, 93% seen once. The sequencing input was CD8+ T cells from PBMCs. The receptors stem from a human donor with multiple sclerosis.

The chain joins TRBV7-2 to TRBJ1-6; a possible D gene is TRBD1 (6 bases). The CDR3 runs to 14 residues. Trimming shortened V by 6 bases and J by 9 bases, and 15 bases separated the two germline ends. The germline V gene has CDR1 SGHTA and CDR2 FQGNSA. DNA of the CDR3: TGTGCCAGCAGGTTACAGGGAGCAGTTTCACCCCTCCACTTT. This gives the protein CASRLQGAVSPLHF.

This clonotype was found once. This chain links TRBV7-2 with TRBJ1-2, with D possibly TRBD1 on 5 matching bases. There are 16 residues in the CDR3. Germline values: CDR1 SGHTA, CDR2 FQGNSA. Trimming removed 5 bases from V and 7 bases from J, with 23 bases in between. The CDR3 is CASSPIPEGLALGYTF. In nucleotides, the CDR3 is TGTGCCAGCAGCCCAATCCCGGAGGGACTGGCCCTTGGCTACACCTTC. Supplemented by reference TRBV7-2 and TRBJ1-2, the full variable domain reads GAGVSQSPSNKVTEKGKDVELRCDPISGHTALYWYRQSLGQGLEFLIYFQGNSAPDKSGLPSDRFSAERTGGSVSTLTIQRTQQEDSAVYLCASSPIPEGLALGYTFGSGTRLTVV.

This chain connects TRBV12-5 to TRBJ2-1; D is undetermined. Germline CDR1 and CDR2: LGHNT and FRNRAP. This CDR3 spans 11 amino acids. V lost 0 bases to trimming and J lost 7 bases, with 1 base between them. The chain's CDR3 is CASGLVNEQFF. For the CDR3, the DNA is TGTGCTAGTGGTTTGGTAAATGAGCAGTTCTTC.

In DNA, the CDR3 is TGTGCCAGCAGGGGGCCGGGGGGGCGCGAGGAGACCCAGTACTTC. Amino acid sequence: CASRGPGGREETQYF. This chain links TRBV25-1 with TRBJ2-5; the match to TRBD2 covers 8 bases. J gave up 5 bases and V 6 bases, and 11 bases lay outside the gene matches. CDR1 is MGHDK, CDR2 SYGVNS, per germline. This CDR3 comprises 15 residues. The whole variable domain, remainder taken from reference TRBV25-1 and TRBJ2-5, is EADIYQTPRYLVIGTGKKITLECSQTMGHDKMYWYQQDPGMELHLIHYSYGVNSTEKGDLSSESTVSRIRTEHFPLTLESARPSHTSQYLCASRGPGGREETQYFGPGTRLLVL.

This chain joins TRBV7-8 and TRBJ1-1; D is possibly TRBD1 (5 bases). The V and J ends lost 5 bases and 10 bases respectively, with 11 bases between them. From germline, CDR1 is SGHVS and CDR2 FQNEAQ. This CDR3 has 11 amino acids. The CDR3 region is CASSPGLGAFF. DNA for the CDR3: TGTGCCAGCAGCCCAGGGCTGGGAGCTTTCTTT.

This chain joins TRBV7-6 and TRBJ2-7; unclear D gene. Germline V CDR1 and CDR2: SGHVS, FNYEAQ. V was pared by 5 bases and J by 2 bases, with 16 bases between. This CDR3 region has 15 residues. CDR3 coding DNA: TGTGCCAGCAGCCCACGAAGCGCCAGCCCCTACGAGCAGTACTTC. Translating it yields CASSPRSASPYEQYF. Together with reference TRBV7-6 and TRBJ2-7, the CDR3 gives the full variable domain: GAGVSQSPRYKVTKRGQDVALRCDPISGHVSLYWYRQALGQGPEFLTYFNYEAQQDKSGLPNDRFSAERPEGSISTLTIQRTEQRDSAMYRCASSPRSASPYEQYFGPGTRLTVT.

J is TRBJ2-7 and V is TRBV7-7, with unresolved D. V was cut by 3 bases and J by 0 bases, with 9 bases left in between. The CDR3 has 14 residues. The V gene's germline CDR1 is SSHAT and CDR2 FNYEAQ (reference sequence). The CDR3 DNA reads as TGTGCCAGCAGCTTGACGGAAACCTCCTACGAGCAGTACTTC. Its protein product is CASSLTETSYEQYF.

This sequence joins TRBV12-3 or TRBV12-4 and TRBJ1-5, with D possibly matching TRBD1 (6 bases). The CDR3 spans 13 residues. The V end lost 6 bases, the J end lost 4 bases, and 10 bases lay between the germline ends. CDR3 amino acids: CASRNQGNQPQHF. CDR3 sequence (DNA): TGTGCCAGCAGGAACCAGGGGAATCAGCCCCAGCATTTT.

This chain links TRBV29-1 with TRBJ2-5; D remains ambiguous. V dropped 2 bases and J dropped 0 bases, with 7 bases sitting between them. Germline CDR1 is SQVTM and CDR2 is ANQGSEA. There are 13 residues in the CDR3. This CDR3 is CSVESRHQETQYF. In nucleotides, the CDR3 is TGCAGCGTTGAATCCAGACACCAAGAGACCCAGTACTTC.

This chain joins TRBV29-1 and TRBJ1-1, with D possibly matching TRBD1 (6 bases). V was shortened by 0 bases and J by 0 bases, with 14 bases between the two germline ends. CDR1 and CDR2 from the germline V gene are SQVTM and ANQGSEA. The CDR3 loop spans 16 amino acids. CDR3 region: CSVEDAFGGLNTEAFF. The DNA for the CDR3 is TGCAGCGTTGAAGATGCTTTTGGGGGCTTGAACACTGAAGCTTTCTTT.

The chain is built from TRBV7-6 and TRBJ1-2; the D gene is possibly TRBD1 (5 bases). The V gene lost 4 bases and the J gene lost 5 bases, with 17 bases spanning the gap. This CDR3 has 15 residues. Germline CDR1 SGHVS, CDR2 FNYEAQ. As DNA, the CDR3 is TGTGCCAGCAGCTCACCCCGGGGCAGCGCGTATGGCTACACCTTC. It encodes CASSSPRGSAYGYTF. Using reference TRBV7-6 and TRBJ1-2 for the parts outside the CDR3, the full variable domain is GAGVSQSPRYKVTKRGQDVALRCDPISGHVSLYWYRQALGQGPEFLTYFNYEAQQDKSGLPNDRFSAERPEGSISTLTIQRTEQRDSAMYRCASSSPRGSAYGYTFGSGTRLTVV.

The chain combines TRBV7-9 with TRBJ1-1, with D unresolved. V gave up 5 bases and J gave up 6 bases, with 10 bases separating them. Germline lookup yields CDR1 SEHNR and CDR2 FQNEAQ (reference sequence). CDR3 length: 12 residues. The CDR3 DNA reads as TGTGCCAGCAGCCCCCAGTCACCTGAAGCTTTCTTT. Protein sequence: CASSPQSPEAFF.

The CDR3 nucleotides are TGCAGCGTTGAAGCCACAGGGGCCGACAATGAGCAGTTCTTC. Encoded protein: CSVEATGADNEQFF. The J gene is TRBJ2-1, the V gene TRBV29-1, with 7 bases that match TRBD1. The V segment lost 1 base and the J segment 5 bases; nucleotides outside the gene matches: 5. The CDR3 totals 14 residues. Germline assignment: CDR1 SQVTM and CDR2 ANQGSEA.

The chain combines TRBV6-5 with TRBJ1-1; D possibly corresponds to TRBD1 (5 bases). Between the trimmed V and J ends, which lost 0 bases and 7 bases, there was a span of 9 bases. CDR1 is MNHEY, CDR2 SVGAGI, per germline. There are 13 residues in the CDR3. The DNA of the CDR3 is TGTGCCAGCAGTTACTCGAATGGGGGTGAAGCTTTCTTT. It is translated as CASSYSNGGEAFF.

V is TRBV5-6 and J is TRBJ2-3; 11 bases map to TRBD2. CDR3 length: 17 amino acids. The V segment lost 4 bases and the J segment 2 bases; nucleotides outside the gene matches: 9. Germline loops: CDR1 SGHDT, CDR2 YYEEEE. The CDR3 region has the DNA TGTGCCAGCAGCGCGACTAGCGGGGAGCGTGACACAGATACGCAGTATTTT. It yields the protein CASSATSGERDTDTQYF.

The CDR3 spells CASSQEVQRGVETQYF. For the CDR3, the DNA is TGCGCCAGCAGCCAAGAAGTCCAGCGGGGAGTGGAGACCCAGTACTTC. The V gene is TRBV4-3, the J gene TRBJ2-5, with TRBD2 identical over 7 bases. Trimming at V came to 0 bases and at J to 5 bases, leaving 9 bases not matched to a gene. The germline V gene has CDR1 LGHNA and CDR2 YSLEER. CDR3 size: 16 residues.

The chain recombines TRBV18 with TRBJ1-1; D unclear. The CDR3 sequence is 14 residues long. CDR1 and CDR2 from the germline V gene are KGHSH and LQKENI. Trimming removed 3 bases from V and 4 bases from J, with 12 bases in between. The CDR3 nucleotides are TGTGCCAGCTCACCCCCGACCCTAGTCACTGAAGCTTTCTTT. This encodes CASSPPTLVTEAFF.

This chain uses TRBV6-2 or TRBV6-3 with TRBJ2-1, with D tentatively TRBD2 (6 bases). The germline V gene encodes CDR1 MNHEY and CDR2 SVGEGT. The CDR3 spans 14 residues. The V end lost 11 bases, the J end lost 0 bases, and 14 bases lay between the germline ends. The CDR3 DNA sequence: TGTGCCTGTACTAGCATAAGCTCCTACAATGAGCAGTTCTTC. Translated: CACTSISSYNEQFF.

V is TRBV29-1 and J is TRBJ1-2; D is ambiguous. V was shortened by 2 bases and J by 6 bases, with 7 bases between the two germline ends. From germline, CDR1 is SQVTM and CDR2 ANQGSEA. The CDR3 covers 11 residues. The CDR3 sequence is CSVEQPDGYTF. The CDR3 nucleotides are TGCAGCGTTGAACAGCCTGATGGCTACACCTTC. Drawing the rest from reference TRBV29-1 and TRBJ1-2, the complete variable domain is SAVISQKPSRDICQRGTSLTIQCQVDSQVTMMFWYRQQPGQSLTLIATANQGSEATYESGFVIDKFPISRPNLTFSTLTVSNMSPEDSSIYLCSVEQPDGYTFGSGTRLTVV.

The J gene is TRBJ2-7, the V gene TRBV27, with D perhaps TRBD1 or TRBD2 (5 bases each). Germline-derived CDR1 and CDR2 are MNHEY and SMNVEV (reference sequence). There are 16 residues in the CDR3. Deletions cut 0 bases from V and 0 bases from J, with 12 bases between. CDR3 loop: CASSLSTGDVSYEQYF. In DNA, the CDR3 is TGTGCCAGCAGTTTATCGACCGGGGACGTCTCCTACGAGCAGTACTTC.

The chain is built from TRBV4-3 and TRBJ2-1; D possibly corresponds to TRBD2 (7 bases). Deletions cut 0 bases from V and 4 bases from J, with 16 bases between. From germline, CDR1 is LGHNA and CDR2 YSLEER. CDR3 length: 17 residues. CDR3 nucleotides: TGCGCCAGCAGCCAAGATCTAGGGGGGGGTATATACAATGAGCAGTTCTTC. Translating it yields CASSQDLGGGIYNEQFF.

The chain recombines TRBV27 with TRBJ2-1; 7 bases align to TRBD2. V shed 2 bases and J 8 bases; nucleotides not matched to a gene: 3. Germline loops: CDR1 MNHEY, CDR2 SMNVEV (reference sequence). This CDR3 comprises 13 residues. This CDR3 reads CASSLGGGDEQFF. Written as DNA, the CDR3 is TGTGCCAGCAGTTTAGGGGGAGGGGATGAGCAGTTCTTC.

The sample holds one count of this clonotype. The chain couples TRBV29-1 to TRBJ2-2; unclear D gene. The CDR3 runs 12 residues. Germline lookup yields CDR1 SQVTM and CDR2 ANQGSEA. The V gene lost 4 bases and the J gene lost 4 bases, with 7 bases spanning the gap. The CDR3 here is CSVGLLTGELFF. The CDR3 DNA is TGCAGCGTTGGCCTGCTCACCGGGGAGCTGTTTTTT.

About this clonotype itself: At one end, the junction sequence differs from germline, possibly due to a read error. The chain is built from TRBV3-1 and TRBJ2-3; TRBD2 matches 9 bases. The CDR3 covers 15 residues. Germline V lookup: CDR1 LGHDT, CDR2 YNNKEL (reference sequence). The CDR3 reads CANSLTSGNTDTQYF. DNA for the CDR3: TGTGCCAACAGCTTGACTAGCGGTAACACAGATACGCAGTATTTT.

This sequence joins TRBV12-5 and TRBJ2-1; either TRBD1 or TRBD2 may supply D (5 bases each). Germline V gene data show CDR1 as LGHNT and CDR2 as FRNRAP. The CDR3 length is 19 residues. V lost 0 bases to trimming and J lost 6 bases, with 24 bases between them. CDR3 sequence reads: CASGLVVERGRPPINEQFF. The CDR3 nucleotides are TGTGCTAGTGGTTTGGTTGTAGAGAGGGGCCGCCCCCCAATCAATGAGCAGTTCTTC.

The chain carries TRBV4-3 and TRBJ2-7, with D possibly being TRBD1 (6 bases). V was clipped by 5 bases and J by 2 bases, with 10 bases between them. Germline V gene lookup returns CDR1 LGHNA and CDR2 YSLEER. This CDR3 has 13 residues. The CDR3 loop is CASSAGAAYEQYF. As DNA, the CDR3 is TGCGCCAGCAGCGCAGGGGCTGCCTACGAGCAGTACTTC.

V usage is TRBV29-1 and J usage is TRBJ2-5, with 9 bases lining up with TRBD2. J was trimmed by 5 bases and V by 2 bases; bases with no gene match: 6. Germline values: CDR1 SQVTM, CDR2 ANQGSEA. The CDR3 is 14 residues long. Written as DNA, the CDR3 is TGCAGCGTTGAATTTTCGAGCGGGGGGGAGACCCAGTACTTC. Protein: CSVEFSSGGETQYF. Full variable domain (missing parts from reference TRBV29-1 and TRBJ2-5): SAVISQKPSRDICQRGTSLTIQCQVDSQVTMMFWYRQQPGQSLTLIATANQGSEATYESGFVIDKFPISRPNLTFSTLTVSNMSPEDSSIYLCSVEFSSGGETQYFGPGTRLLVL.